This T cell receptor (beta chain) was observed in a study of blood T cells in healthy people across ages. Alongside a J-beta primer mix, a sample-barcoded 5' primer served in a second PCR lasting about 7 to 11 cycles. Each cDNA molecule carried a tag from a template-switch adaptor that contained 12 random nucleotides. TCRdb called the 5' RACE reads again in MiXCR, with one record for every CDR3 protein. The sample has some 1,000,000 distinct CDR3 sequences, almost 25% seen once. CDR3 size: 10 residues. Per germline, CDR1 SQVTM and CDR2 ANQGSEA. The sample also formed part of further work on T cells of mothers and their children. That study reports: Mothers gave over 10 million TCR beta CDR3 reads each, and children some 3 million each. Unrelated pairs and related pairs have their TCR recombination output shaped similarly by thymic selection. Biologically related mothers and children overlapped slightly more than unrelated pairs, a non-significant difference.

The sequenced material came from blood. This clonotype was sampled from a girl aged 2 to 10 in good health. The rearrangement joins TRBV29-1 to TRBJ2-1; D is uncertain. Gene TRBJ2-7 matches the end of the DNA better, so the J call may be wrong. As DNA, the CDR3 is TGCAGCGTAATGGGGTACGAGCAGTACTTC. It specifies CSVMGYEQYF.